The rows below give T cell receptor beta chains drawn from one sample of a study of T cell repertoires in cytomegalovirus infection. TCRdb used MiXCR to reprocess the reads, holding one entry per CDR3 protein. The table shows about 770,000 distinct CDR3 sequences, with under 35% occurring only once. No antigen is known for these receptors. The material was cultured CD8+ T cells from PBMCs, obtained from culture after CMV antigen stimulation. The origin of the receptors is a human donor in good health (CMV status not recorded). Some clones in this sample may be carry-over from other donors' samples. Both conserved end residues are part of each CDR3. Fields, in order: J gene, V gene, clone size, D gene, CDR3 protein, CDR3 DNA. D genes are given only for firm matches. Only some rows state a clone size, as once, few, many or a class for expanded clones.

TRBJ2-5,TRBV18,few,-,CASSQPGAQETQYF,TGTGCCAGCTCACAACCAGGGGCTCAAGAGACCCAGTACTTC
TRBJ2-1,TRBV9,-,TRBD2,CASSVLTSATDEQFF,TGTGCCAGCAGCGTCCTGACTAGCGCGACCGATGAGCAGTTCTTC
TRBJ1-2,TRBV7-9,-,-,CASSLSQGGAFNYGYTF,TGTGCCAGCAGCTTATCCCAAGGAGGGGCATTTAACTATGGCTACACCTTC
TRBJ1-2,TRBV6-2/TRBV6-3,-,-,CASSYREDYGYTF,TGTGCCAGCAGTTACCGGGAGGACTATGGCTACACCTTC
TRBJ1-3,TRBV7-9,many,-,CASSSAIGTSGNTIYF,TGTGCCAGCAGCTCGGCGATTGGGACTTCTGGAAACACCATATATTTT
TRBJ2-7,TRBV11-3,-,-,CASSWSGGDLYEQYF,TGTGCCAGCAGCTGGTCAGGGGGGGATCTCTACGAGCAGTACTTC
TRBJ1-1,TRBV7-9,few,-,CASSLATAEAFF,TGTGCCAGCAGCTTAGCGACAGCTGAAGCTTTCTTT
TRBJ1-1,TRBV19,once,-,CASSIEGSTANTEAFF,TGTGCCAGTAGTATTGAGGGCTCGACAGCAAACACTGAAGCTTTCTTT
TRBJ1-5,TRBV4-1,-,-,CASSPWGDNNQPQHF,TGCGCCAGCAGCCCCTGGGGGGACAACAATCAGCCCCAGCATTTT
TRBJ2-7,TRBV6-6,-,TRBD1,CASQGAGEQYF,TGTGCCAGCCAGGGGGCCGGGGAGCAGTACTTC
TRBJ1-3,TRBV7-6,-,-,CASSPNGGWGNGNTIYF,TGTGCCAGCAGCCCGAATGGGGGCTGGGGGAATGGAAACACCATATATTTT
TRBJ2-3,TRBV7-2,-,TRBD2,CASSLELAGGYPSTDTQYF,TGTGCCAGCAGTCTAGAGTTGGCGGGGGGGTATCCTAGCACAGATACGCAGTATTTT
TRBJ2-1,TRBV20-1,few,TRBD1,CSARQGVIEQFF,TGCAGTGCTCGACAGGGGGTCATTGAGCAGTTCTTC
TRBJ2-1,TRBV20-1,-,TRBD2,CSASRLAGANNEQFF,TGCAGTGCTAGTAGGCTAGCGGGGGCCAACAATGAGCAGTTCTTC
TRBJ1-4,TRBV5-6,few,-,CASSLGRPAEKLFF,TGTGCCAGCAGCTTGGGGCGGCCGGCTGAAAAACTGTTTTTT
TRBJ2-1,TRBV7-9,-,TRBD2,CASSRSGGRYNEQFF,TGTGCCAGCAGCCGTAGCGGGGGTCGCTACAATGAGCAGTTCTTC
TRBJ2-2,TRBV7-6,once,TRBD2,CASSLGLAGDYTGELFF,TGTGCCAGCAGCCTGGGACTAGCGGGGGACTACACCGGGGAGCTGTTTTTT
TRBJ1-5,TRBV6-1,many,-,CASSEGEWDVGNQPQHF,TGTGCCAGCAGTGAAGGGGAATGGGATGTTGGCAATCAGCCCCAGCATTTT
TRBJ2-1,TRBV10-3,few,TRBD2,CAISPGLVESEQFF,TGTGCCATCAGCCCGGGACTAGTGGAAAGTGAGCAGTTCTTC
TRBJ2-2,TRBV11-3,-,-,CASSPETTGELFF,TGTGCCAGCAGCCCCGAGACCACGGGGGAGCTGTTTTTT
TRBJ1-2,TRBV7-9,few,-,CASSFRPYGYTF,TGTGCCAGCAGCTTCCGGCCCTATGGCTACACCTTC
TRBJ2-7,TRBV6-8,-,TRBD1,CASNHRGAYEQYF,TGTGCCAGCAACCACAGGGGAGCCTACGAGCAGTACTTC
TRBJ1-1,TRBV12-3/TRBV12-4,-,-,CASSPRGRGSLDTEAFF,TGTGCCAGCAGTCCTAGGGGGAGGGGCAGTCTCGACACTGAAGCTTTCTTT